The entry below describes one T cell receptor beta chain. Produced via immunoSEQ multiplex PCR; TCRdb's table is partial and in-frame only. The sample lists about 70,000 clones, about four fifths occurring once. The sample is drawn from a study of blood T cell repertoires in COVID-19. The ends were cut back, 5 bases at V and 4 bases at J, with 17 bases in the middle. The CDR3 sequence is 15 residues long. Germline CDR1 and CDR2: SGHAT and FQNNGV. Sequenced: peripheral blood. This sequence originates from a woman aged 80 or older with acute or convalescent COVID-19. The chain is built from TRBV11-2 and TRBJ2-5, with D possibly matching TRBD2 (6 bases). This CDR3 reads CASSPGGGLGETQYF. CDR3 nucleotide sequence: TGTGCCAGCAGCCCCGGGGGTGGGTTAGGAGAGACCCAGTACTTC.